Shown below are 19 T cell receptor beta chains from a single sample sequenced in a study of cytomegalovirus exposure and HLA in healthy donors. Both 60 Vbeta primers and 13 Jbeta primers went into the PCR. Some clones are missing from TCRdb's copy, which holds only in-frame ones; the method was immunoSEQ multiplex PCR. The table shows under 130,000 clones, with 50% to 70% occurring only once. Sequencing was done on a sample of PBMCs. These receptors were collected from a man aged 25-40 years in good health and CMV-seropositive.

This clone is a singleton in its sample. V and J are TRBV6-5 and TRBJ2-7; 9 bases align to TRBD2. The length of the CDR3 is 14 residues. V gave up 7 bases and J gave up 5 bases; unmatched junction bases: 9. The germline gives CDR1 MNHEY, CDR2 SVGAGI. The CDR3 spells CASKAGLASNEQYF. In DNA, the CDR3 is TGTGCCAGCAAGGCTGGACTAGCGTCCAACGAGCAGTACTTC.

This clone has more than one count but fewer than ten. The gene calls are TRBV4-1 and TRBJ1-5; 7 bases align to TRBD1. Germline CDR1 is MGHRA and CDR2 is YSYEKL. CDR3 length: 16 amino acids. The J segment lost 3 bases and the V segment lost 5 bases, leaving 10 bases of the junction unmatched. The DNA for the CDR3 is TGCGCCAGCAGCTCTCCGGGACAGCGTGACAATCAGCCCCAGCATTTT. Protein: CASSSPGQRDNQPQHF.

The sample holds a few counts of this clone. The CDR3 DNA sequence: TGCGCCAGCAGCTTGGCAGCGGGGGGCACCACAGATACGCAGTATTTT. Protein sequence: CASSLAAGGTTDTQYF. This chain uses TRBV5-1 with TRBJ2-3, with TRBD2 matching over 9 bases. J lost 2 bases, V lost 0 bases, and 4 bases had no gene match. Germline CDR1 is SGHRS and CDR2 is YFSETQ. This CDR3 has 16 residues.

CDR3 nucleotides: TGTGCCAGCAGTTACCAGGTCGACTACGAGCAGTACTTC. Protein product: CASSYQVDYEQYF. The gene calls are TRBV6-5 and TRBJ2-7; D not resolved. Germline V lookup: CDR1 MNHEY, CDR2 SVGAGI. CDR3 length: 13 residues. V was pared by 2 bases and J by 3 bases, with 8 bases between.

The chain carries TRBV6-6 and TRBJ1-6; D is ambiguous. The CDR3 is made up of 14 amino acids. In germline, CDR1 is MNHNY, CDR2 SVGAGI (reference sequence). V was cut by 6 bases and J by 10 bases, with 16 bases left in between. The CDR3 sequence: CASSMPGEGSPLHF. The CDR3 coding sequence is TGTGCCAGCAGCATGCCCGGGGAGGGATCACCCCTCCACTTT.

The V gene is TRBV19, the J gene TRBJ1-2, with D possibly matching TRBD1 (6 bases). Per germline, CDR1 LNHDA and CDR2 SQIVND (reference sequence). V lost 4 bases, J lost 3 bases, and 18 bases lay in between. This CDR3 region has 16 residues. The CDR3 DNA reads as TGTGCCAGTAGTACCCGAGTCGCAGGGGAAGACTATGGCTACACCTTC. The encoded protein is CASSTRVAGEDYGYTF.

J is TRBJ2-7 and V is TRBV29-1, with 7 bases identical to TRBD1. Germline values: CDR1 SQVTM, CDR2 ANQGSEA. The CDR3 is made up of 14 amino acids. J lost 2 bases, V lost 1 base, and 5 bases had no gene match. The CDR3 DNA is TGCAGCGTTGAAGCCCTACAGGGGACCTACGAGCAGTACTTC. It specifies CSVEALQGTYEQYF.

The chain couples TRBV5-1 to TRBJ1-4; D ambiguous. With 1 base removed from V and 6 bases from J, the gap between germline ends came to 10 bases. The CDR3 contains 14 residues. The germline CDR1 and CDR2 sequences are SGHRS and YFSETQ. The DNA of the CDR3 is TGCGCCAGCAGCTTGTTTGGGCCGGATGAAAAACTGTTTTTT. Its protein product is CASSLFGPDEKLFF.

The rearrangement links TRBV7-6 to TRBJ2-7; TRBD2 is a possible D gene (6 bases). The CDR3 is 15 amino acids. Per germline, CDR1 SGHVS and CDR2 FNYEAQ. Trimming shortened V by 5 bases and J by 2 bases, and 16 bases separated the two germline ends. The CDR3 nucleotides read TGTGCCAGCAGCCCCGGTACGGGACTCGCCTACGAGCAGTACTTC. It specifies CASSPGTGLAYEQYF.

This chain links TRBV10-3 with TRBJ2-1, with 10 nucleotides matching TRBD1. Germline CDR1 and CDR2: ENHRY and SYGVKD. V trimming: 6 bases; J trimming: 8 bases; junction bases outside the gene matches: 7. CDR3 length: 14 residues. CDR3 protein: CAISQTGTGDEQFF. The CDR3 DNA is TGTGCCATCAGCCAAACCGGGACAGGGGATGAGCAGTTCTTC.

The chain joins TRBV6-5 to TRBJ1-4; weak D call: TRBD1 (6 bases). Germline V gene data show CDR1 as MNHEY and CDR2 as SVGAGI. This CDR3 comprises 15 residues. Trimming took 5 bases from V and 7 from J, leaving 17 bases between them. The DNA for the CDR3 is TGTGCCAGCAGTCTCCGGGGGGGGCAGGGTGAAAAACTGTTTTTT. Amino acid sequence: CASSLRGGQGEKLFF.

This rearrangement joins TRBV14 to TRBJ2-7, with TRBD2 as a possible D gene (5 bases). This CDR3 has 12 residues. Germline V gene sequence: CDR1 SGHDN, CDR2 FVKESK. V was cut by 4 bases and J by 10 bases, with 14 bases left in between. CDR3 sequence: CASSPPGIRQYF. The CDR3, as DNA: TGTGCCAGCAGCCCGCCGGGGATTCGTCAGTACTTC.

CDR3 sequence reads: CAISESGGDTQYF. CDR3 bases: TGTGCCATCAGTGAGTCGGGGGGGGATACGCAGTATTTT. V gene TRBV10-3 combines with J gene TRBJ2-3; 7 bases align to TRBD2. The CDR3 totals 13 residues. Germline CDR1 reads ENHRY; CDR2 reads SYGVKD. V lost 0 bases and J lost 6; bases outside the gene matches: 0.

V is TRBV5-6 and J is TRBJ2-1; no reliable D call. Germline CDR1 reads SGHDT; CDR2 reads YYEEEE. The CDR3 length is 13 residues. Deletions cut 4 bases from V and 3 bases from J, with 8 bases between. CDR3 bases: TGTGCCAGCAGCCCCCCAAACTACAATGAGCAGTTCTTC. Its protein is CASSPPNYNEQFF.

The CDR3 DNA follows: TGTGCCAGCAGCTTGCCACAAGTCTATGGCTACACCTTC. Amino acid sequence: CASSLPQVYGYTF. The V gene is TRBV5-6, the J gene TRBJ1-2; D remains ambiguous. In germline, CDR1 is SGHDT, CDR2 YYEEEE. This CDR3 contains 13 residues. V was cut by 1 base and J by 4 bases, with 8 bases left in between. Full variable domain (rest looked up from reference TRBV5-6 and TRBJ1-2): DAGVTQSPTHLIKTRGQQVTLRCSPKSGHDTVSWYQQALGQGPQFIFQYYEEEERQRGNFPDRFSGHQFPNYSSELNVNALLLGDSALYLCASSLPQVYGYTFGSGTRLTVV.

This rearrangement joins TRBV4-1 to TRBJ2-6; D is undetermined. CDR1 is MGHRA and CDR2 is YSYEKL in the germline V gene. V lost 1 base, J lost 2 bases, and 9 bases lay in between. This CDR3 is built from 16 residues. CDR3 nucleotides: TGCGCCAGCAGCCAAGGGCCCTCAACTGGGGCCAACGTCCTGACTTTC. Its protein product is CASSQGPSTGANVLTF.

The chain couples TRBV19 to TRBJ2-5, with D uncertain. Germline loops: CDR1 LNHDA, CDR2 SQIVND (reference sequence). Trimming removed 1 base at V and 5 bases at J, with 8 bases between. This CDR3 is built from 13 residues. The CDR3 region is CASSIGHGETQYF. CDR3 sequence (DNA): TGTGCCAGTAGTATAGGGCACGGGGAGACCCAGTACTTC.

The table lists this clone with a few counts. The J gene is TRBJ2-2, the V gene TRBV7-9; D is possibly TRBD2 (5 bases). The V gene lost 4 bases and the J gene lost 5 bases, with 11 bases spanning the gap. Germline lookup yields CDR1 SEHNR and CDR2 FQNEAQ (reference sequence). CDR3 length equals 14 residues. The CDR3 loop reads CASSSRTSTGELFF. CDR3 bases: TGTGCCAGCAGCTCACGGACTTCTACCGGGGAGCTGTTTTTT.

This sequence joins TRBV29-1 and TRBJ2-3; possible D gene TRBD2, 6 bases. Germline lookup yields CDR1 SQVTM and CDR2 ANQGSEA. V lost 1 base and J lost 2, with 13 bases in between. This CDR3 contains 15 residues. CDR3 sequence (DNA): TGCAGCGTTGAAGGCGAAGGGGAGGACACAGATACGCAGTATTTT. Its translation: CSVEGEGEDTDTQYF.